The entry that follows covers one TCR beta chain sequence. Seattle cases were enrolled at active infection and followed longitudinally. How the authors handled the data: From reference gene primer amplification, estimates of nucleated cell counts were derived. The data were produced by immunoSEQ multiplex PCR, yet TCRdb's version contains in-frame clones alone and is incomplete. The D gene and trimming were derived from the DNA, and the V and J assignments and clone size from that table. Here the sample spans 70,000 or so clones, over 60% being singletons. This specimen comes from a study of blood T cell repertoires in COVID-19. Whole-study context: Acute-phase and convalescent COVID-19 samples originated in the United States, Italy and Spain. Sources were T cells, B-cell-depleted T cells, or PBMCs; the material itself was cDNA or gDNA.

The CDR3 covers 12 residues. Trimming pared 0 bases from V and 8 bases from J, leaving 7 bases between. Germline assignment: CDR1 MNHNY and CDR2 SVGAGI (reference sequence). The sample taken for sequencing was peripheral blood. The receptor was derived from a man aged 55 to 70 with COVID-19, enrolled during active disease. The chain links TRBV6-6 to TRBJ1-2, with unresolved D. CDR3 region: CASSYSVEGYTF. The DNA of the CDR3 is TGTGCCAGCAGTTACTCTGTAGAGGGCTACACCTTC.